The 27 T cell receptor beta chains below come from one sample, sequenced in a study of cytomegalovirus exposure and HLA in healthy donors. The study ran its PCR with 60 Vbeta and 13 Jbeta primers. The assay was immunoSEQ multiplex PCR, and TCRdb's table has in-frame clones only and misses some. Among 90,000 to 120,000 clones listed, 70% to 80% were seen once. The sample comprised PBMCs. The receptors shown here come from a female donor in good health and CMV-seropositive.

The rearrangement uses TRBV7-2 and TRBJ2-7; 9 bases line up with TRBD2. Looked up from germline, CDR1 is SGHTA and CDR2 is FQGNSA. The CDR3 consists of 18 residues. The ends lost 5 bases at V and 2 bases at J; junction bases unmatched: 16. In DNA form, the CDR3 reads TGTGCCAGCAGCCTACTCAATTCGGGACTAGCAGACCCCTACGAGCAGTACTTC. Protein sequence: CASSLLNSGLADPYEQYF.

V and J are TRBV4-1 and TRBJ1-2, with D hard to call. V gave up 0 bases and J gave up 2 bases, with 10 bases separating them. The CDR3 totals 15 residues. Germline V lookup: CDR1 MGHRA, CDR2 YSYEKL. The CDR3 protein is CASSQDLGRNYGYTF. The CDR3 nucleotides are TGCGCCAGCAGCCAAGACCTAGGAAGGAACTATGGCTACACCTTC.

The chain has TRBV10-2 and TRBJ2-5; TRBD1 matches at 7 bases. Trimming at V came to 6 bases and at J to 1 base, leaving 5 bases not matched to a gene. Germline CDR1 and CDR2: WSHSY and SAAADI. The CDR3 has 14 residues. The CDR3 is CASRFTGVQETQYF. In nucleotides, the CDR3 is TGCGCCAGCAGATTCACAGGGGTCCAAGAGACCCAGTACTTC.

This chain uses TRBV23-1 with TRBJ1-2; maybe TRBD1 (5 bases). TRBV23-1 falls under the ORF class, with uncertain function. Trimming left V 6 bases short and J 0 bases short, with 23 bases between. This CDR3 comprises 18 residues. CDR3 nucleotide sequence: TGCGCCAGCAGCCGACTTCTGGGGGGTTTTACTACTAACTATGGCTACACCTTC. Translated: CASSRLLGGFTTNYGYTF.

The chain has TRBV7-8 and TRBJ1-1; D is perhaps TRBD1 (5 bases). V was cut by 1 base and J by 1 base, with 10 bases left in between. Germline V gene data show CDR1 as SGHVS and CDR2 as FQNEAQ. This CDR3 spans 15 amino acids. The CDR3 DNA sequence: TGTGCCAGCAGCTTAGTTAGGGGAACGAACACTGAAGCTTTCTTT. Translating gives CASSLVRGTNTEAFF.

A few counts support this clone. One end of the junction varies from germline; a read error may be responsible. This chain links TRBV5-1 with TRBJ2-6; a possible D gene is TRBD2 (6 bases). The CDR3 has 18 residues. In germline, CDR1 is SGHRS, CDR2 YFSETQ. The CDR3 region has the DNA TGCGCCAGCAGCTTGGGGGCTAGCGAAAACTCTGGGGCCAACGGCCTGACTTTC. Translating gives CASSLGASENSGANGLTF.

V gene TRBV13 combines with J gene TRBJ1-1; a possible D gene is TRBD1 (5 bases). V was pared by 2 bases and J by 6 bases, with 13 bases between. CDR1 and CDR2 (germline): PRHDT, FYEKMQ (reference sequence). The CDR3 runs to 14 residues. For the CDR3, the DNA is TGTGCCAGCAGCTTACAGGGCCCTGGGGCTGAAGCTTTCTTT. Translating gives CASSLQGPGAEAFF. The complete variable domain, with remaining parts taken from reference TRBV13 and TRBJ1-1, reads AAGVIQSPRHLIKEKRETATLKCYPIPRHDTVYWYQQGPGQDPQFLISFYEKMQSDKGSIPDRFSAQQFSDYHSELNMSSLELGDSALYFCASSLQGPGAEAFFGQGTRLTVV.

V and J are TRBV18 and TRBJ2-3, with D perhaps matching TRBD1 (5 bases). The CDR3 spans 13 residues. Germline CDR1 KGHSH, CDR2 LQKENI. V lost 3 bases, J lost 1 base, and 5 bases lay in between. CDR3 amino acids: CASSPGRTDTQYF. The CDR3 region has the DNA TGTGCCAGCTCACCGGGGCGCACAGATACGCAGTATTTT.

The CDR3 DNA reads TGTGCCAGCAGTCACAGGAGGAACACTGAAGCTTTCTTT. It specifies CASSHRRNTEAFF. V gene TRBV6-5 combines with J gene TRBJ1-1; tentatively, D is TRBD1 (5 bases). The germline V gene has CDR1 MNHEY and CDR2 SVGAGI. The CDR3 has 13 amino acids. The V end was cut by 5 bases, the J end by 1 base, with 8 bases between.

CDR3 DNA sequence: TGCGCCAGCAGCACCGGGACAGGGATTTACGACTATGGCTACACCTTC. Translated, it gives CASSTGTGIYDYGYTF. This chain uses TRBV5-1 with TRBJ1-2, with TRBD1 matching 9 bases. Trimming cost V 4 bases and J 3 bases; bases outside gene matches: 10. CDR3 length equals 16 residues. CDR1 and CDR2 from the germline V gene are SGHRS and YFSETQ.

CDR3 DNA: TGTGCCAGCATTCATGGGGCGAAGTATAGCAATCAGCCCCAGCATTTT. Protein product: CASIHGAKYSNQPQHF. The chain links TRBV28 to TRBJ1-5; possible D gene TRBD1, 5 bases. Deletions cut 7 bases from V and 0 bases from J, with 16 bases between. CDR1 and CDR2 from the germline V gene are MDHEN and SYDVKM. The CDR3 loop spans 16 amino acids.

This clone came up once. The chain employs TRBV25-1 and TRBJ1-1; TRBD1 is a possible D gene (6 bases). This CDR3 comprises 16 residues. The V end was cut by 6 bases, the J end by 0 bases, with 17 bases between. The germline CDR1 and CDR2 sequences are MGHDK and SYGVNS. CDR3 nucleotides: TGTGCCAGCAGCCTAGGGGCCGGACAGCTGAACACTGAAGCTTTCTTT. Residues: CASSLGAGQLNTEAFF.

The gene calls are TRBV14 and TRBJ2-1; 9 bases map to TRBD2. The CDR3 length is 15 residues. The germline V gene encodes CDR1 SGHDN and CDR2 FVKESK. The J segment lost 9 bases and the V segment lost 0 bases, leaving 6 bases of the junction unmatched. The CDR3 spells CASSQDGGGASEQFF. The DNA for the CDR3 is TGTGCCAGCAGCCAAGATGGCGGGGGGGCCAGTGAGCAGTTCTTC.

This clone occurred a few times. This chain links TRBV6-5 with TRBJ2-7, with 11 nucleotides matching TRBD2. The V gene's germline CDR1 is MNHEY and CDR2 SVGAGI. This CDR3 has 14 residues. The ends lost 5 bases at V and 6 bases at J; junction bases unmatched: 6. CDR3 nucleotide sequence: TGTGCCAGCAGTGGCCTAGCGGGGGGATTCGAGCAGTACTTC. It encodes CASSGLAGGFEQYF.

The rearrangement uses TRBV7-9 and TRBJ2-2, with D uncertain. Germline V gene data show CDR1 as SEHNR and CDR2 as FQNEAQ (reference sequence). The germline V and J ends were trimmed by 1 base and 6 bases, with 6 bases remaining between them. The CDR3 runs 13 residues. Here the CDR3 reads CASSLDRSGELFF. The CDR3 DNA reads TGTGCCAGCAGCTTAGATCGGTCCGGGGAGCTGTTTTTT.

V usage is TRBV19 and J usage is TRBJ1-3, with D unclear. Trimming took off 7 bases at V and 0 bases at J, with 16 bases between the two ends. Germline CDR1 LNHDA, CDR2 SQIVND (reference sequence). The CDR3 contains 16 residues. The CDR3 loop reads CASTPATGSSGNTIYF. CDR3 DNA sequence: TGTGCCAGTACCCCCGCGACCGGGAGCTCTGGAAACACCATATATTTT.

V gene TRBV6-1 combines with J gene TRBJ1-2; D may be TRBD1 (5 bases). Trimming pared 2 bases from V and 6 bases from J, leaving 13 bases between. The CDR3 is 14 residues long. In germline, CDR1 is MNHNS, CDR2 SASEGT. CDR3 region: CASSERGARDGYTF. Written as DNA, the CDR3 is TGTGCCAGCAGTGAACGCGGGGCCAGGGATGGCTACACCTTC.

V is TRBV19 and J is TRBJ2-7; tentative D call: TRBD2 (5 bases). The CDR3 totals 13 residues. The germline CDR1 and CDR2 sequences are LNHDA and SQIVND (reference sequence). V lost 4 bases and J lost 2, with 9 bases in between. The CDR3 sequence is CASSTSGTYEQYF. The CDR3 bases are TGTGCCAGTAGTACGAGCGGAACCTACGAGCAGTACTTC.

The V gene is TRBV15, the J gene TRBJ2-3; perhaps TRBD2 as D (7 bases). This CDR3 is built from 16 residues. Trimming stripped 1 base from V and 8 bases from J, with 19 bases between. Looked up from germline, CDR1 is LNHNV and CDR2 is YYDKDF (reference sequence). CDR3: CATSRGGMGGPSTQYF. The CDR3 DNA sequence: TGTGCCACCAGCAGAGGTGGGATGGGGGGGCCAAGTACGCAGTATTTT.

The chain employs TRBV19 and TRBJ2-5; D ambiguous. The germline CDR1 and CDR2 sequences are LNHDA and SQIVND (reference sequence). Trimming removed 7 bases at V and 4 bases at J, with 16 bases between. The CDR3 is 14 amino acids. The CDR3 loop is CASNNPGIRETQYF. CDR3 sequence (DNA): TGTGCCAGTAACAATCCAGGTATTCGAGAGACCCAGTACTTC.

J is TRBJ2-5 and V is TRBV7-2, with a possible D match to TRBD2 (6 bases). Germline CDR1 and CDR2: SGHTA and FQGNSA. V was trimmed by 5 bases and J by 1 base, leaving 23 bases between them. The CDR3 consists of 18 residues. The CDR3 DNA reads as TGTGCCAGCAGCCCCAGGAGGCTAGCGTCAGCTACCCAAGAGACCCAGTACTTC. Its protein is CASSPRRLASATQETQYF.

The gene calls are TRBV5-4 and TRBJ2-2, with 7 bases lining up with TRBD1. The CDR3 loop spans 16 amino acids. V shed 4 bases and J 0 bases; nucleotides not matched to a gene: 6. Germline V CDR1 and CDR2: SGHNT, YYREEE (reference sequence). CDR3 sequence: CASSVPTGTNTGELFF. In DNA form, the CDR3 reads TGTGCCAGCAGCGTGCCGACAGGGACGAACACCGGGGAGCTGTTTTTT.

The rearrangement joins TRBV19 to TRBJ2-5; 11 nucleotides align to TRBD1. CDR3 length equals 13 residues. The germline V gene encodes CDR1 LNHDA and CDR2 SQIVND (reference sequence). V lost 6 bases, J lost 5 bases, and 2 bases stayed unmatched. The CDR3 sequence is CASSRDRGETQYF. In DNA form, the CDR3 reads TGTGCCAGTAGCCGGGACAGGGGGGAGACCCAGTACTTC.

The chain joins TRBV14 to TRBJ2-1, with 10 bases matching TRBD2. Germline V gene lookup returns CDR1 SGHDN and CDR2 FVKESK. V shed 4 bases, J shed 11 bases, and the junction held 8 bases outside the gene matches. The CDR3 is 14 residues long. This CDR3 is CASSRYASGSQQFF. The CDR3 DNA is TGTGCCAGCAGCCGTTATGCTAGCGGGAGTCAGCAGTTCTTC.

This chain joins TRBV7-9 and TRBJ2-3; D is perhaps TRBD2 (6 bases). Trimming pared 2 bases from V and 5 bases from J, leaving 8 bases between. The CDR3 is 13 residues long. Looked up from germline, CDR1 is SEHNR and CDR2 is FQNEAQ (reference sequence). The CDR3 nucleotides read TGTGCCAGCAGCTTAATAGCGGTAGATACGCAGTATTTT. Residues: CASSLIAVDTQYF.

This clone has a handful of counts. J is TRBJ2-1 and V is TRBV30, with D perhaps matching TRBD2 (6 bases). This CDR3 has 15 amino acids. Germline assignment: CDR1 GTSNPN and CDR2 SVGIG (reference sequence). Trimming took off 1 base at V and 0 bases at J, with 10 bases between the two ends. DNA for the CDR3: TGTGCCTGGAGTGAAAGGACTATCTCCTACAATGAGCAGTTCTTC. It specifies CAWSERTISYNEQFF. The full variable domain, in which reference TRBV30 and TRBJ2-1 provide the parts outside the CDR3, is SQTIHQWPATLVQPVGSPLSLECTVEGTSNPNLYWYRQAAGRGLQLLFYSVGIGQISSEVPQNLSASRPQDRQFILSSKKLLLSDSGFYLCAWSERTISYNEQFFGPGTRLTVL.

Notes on this clone: The same CDR3 also results from other DNA sequences found in this sample. The chain links TRBV27 to TRBJ2-3; 11 nucleotides line up with TRBD2. V was pared by 6 bases and J by 1 base, with 3 bases of the junction left unmatched. Germline lookup yields CDR1 MNHEY and CDR2 SMNVEV (reference sequence). The CDR3 length is 15 residues. This CDR3 reads CASSLTSGGTDTQYF. CDR3 DNA: TGTGCCAGCAGCTTGACTAGCGGGGGCACAGATACGCAGTATTTT.